This entry features one T cell receptor beta chain sequence. Its antigen is not known. Libraries were prepared by immunoSEQ multiplex PCR; TCRdb keeps only in-frame clonotypes and omits some of them. The table shows about 6,500 clones, with 75% to 95% occurring only once. The sample belongs to a study of chemoradiotherapy in HPV16-positive cancers. Whole-study context: Candidate HPV-specific T-cell clones and common TCR motifs came from functional assays in a couple of HPV16-positive patients.

Repertoires were sampled repeatedly during chemoradiotherapy. Regarding the study as a whole: Candidate HPV-specific clones and E7-related TCR motifs grew in tumor during treatment. Functional assays defining HPV-specific T cells used only a couple of HPV16-positive patients.

The trim removed 6 bases at V and 3 bases at J, leaving 9 bases unmatched. This CDR3 has 15 residues. Germline V lookup: CDR1 MNHEY, CDR2 SMNVEV (reference sequence). Sequenced here: blood, sampled from a patient who underwent chemoradiotherapy. The TCR originated in a human donor with HPV-associated anogenital cancer. This chain links TRBV27 with TRBJ2-7, with 9 bases matching TRBD2. CDR3 in amino acids: CASSLSGRALYEQYF. The CDR3 DNA is TGTGCCAGCAGCCTTAGCGGGAGAGCTCTCTACGAGCAGTACTTC.